This T cell receptor beta chain was documented in a study of T-cell memory formation after mild COVID-19. This clonotype was found once. Trimming cost V 3 bases and J 5 bases; bases outside gene matches: 4. The CDR3 is made up of 13 amino acids. Per germline, CDR1 GTSNPN and CDR2 SVGIG (reference sequence). One entry per CDR3 protein, called by TCRdb with MiXCR from the 5' RACE reads. This sample carries about 310,000 distinct CDR3 sequences, approximately 19% of them seen once, and the ten largest clones take 21%. Sequenced sample: PBMCs or a T cell subset sorted from them (not recorded which). This TCR came from a man between 18 and 35 years old who had mild COVID-19 (a few samples of this study predate the infection). Cell type and time point are not known. The chain couples TRBV30 to TRBJ2-1; 7 bases agree with TRBD1. The CDR3 DNA is TGTGCCTGGAGACAGGGGTCGAACAATGAGCAGTTCTTC. Translating gives CAWRQGSNNEQFF.